This is a list of T cell receptor beta chains from one sample in a study of shared clonotypes between healthy human individuals. TCRdb keeps only in-frame clones here, not all; method: immunoSEQ multiplex PCR. The profile shows roughly 1.4 million clones, approximately 98.5% of them singletons. Sequencing was performed on naive CD4+ T cells sorted from blood. These receptors were taken from a man aged 25 to 40 in good health. Each CDR3 is given with its conserved first and last residue. D genes are given only for firm matches. Size is omitted from some rows. Given values are once, few, many or a class for expanded clones.

>TRBJ2-3|TRBD2|TRBV5-1|-|17
CASSSLLAGPLTDTQYF
TGCGCCAGCAGCTCTTTACTAGCGGGACCTCTCACAGATACGCAGTATTTT
>TRBJ1-5|-|TRBV6-6|-|13
CASSYFLGQPQHF
TGTGCCAGCAGTTACTTTTTGGGCCAGCCCCAGCATTTT
>TRBJ1-5|TRBD1|TRBV28|-|15
CASSQGRDRGQPQHF
TGTGCCAGCAGTCAGGGGCGGGACAGGGGCCAGCCCCAGCATTTT
>TRBJ2-5|TRBD2|TRBV5-1|-|15
CASSLGLVVGETQYF
TGCGCCAGCAGCTTAGGACTAGTCGTGGGAGAGACCCAGTACTTC
>TRBJ1-1|-|TRBV11-2|-|13
CASSLAGTLGAFF
TGTGCCAGCAGCTTAGCAGGCACCTTGGGGGCTTTCTTT
>TRBJ1-1|-|TRBV4-2|-|13
CASSLRLTDEAFF
TGTGCCAGCAGCTTGCGCCTGACAGACGAAGCTTTCTTT
>TRBJ1-4|-|TRBV29-1|-|12
CTLTRLREKLFF
TGCACCCTGACACGCCTGAGGGAAAAACTGTTTTTT
>TRBJ2-1|-|TRBV11-2|-|14
CASSLALIGNEQFF
TGTGCCAGCAGCTTAGCCCTGATTGGCAATGAGCAGTTCTTC
>TRBJ2-7|TRBD1|TRBV28|-|15
CASSWGGQGSYEQYF
TGTGCCAGCAGTTGGGGGGGACAGGGCTCCTACGAGCAGTACTTC
>TRBJ2-1|TRBD2|TRBV5-1|-|16
CASSFLAGVSYNEQFF
TGCGCCAGCAGCTTCCTAGCGGGAGTCTCCTACAATGAGCAGTTCTTC
>TRBJ2-1|TRBD2|TRBV9|-|17
CASSVGVAGAFYNEQFF
TGTGCCAGCAGCGTAGGCGTAGCGGGAGCCTTCTACAATGAGCAGTTCTTC
>TRBJ2-5|-|TRBV6-1|-|14
CASMNQGRGETQYF
TGTGCCAGCATGAACCAGGGAAGGGGAGAGACCCAGTACTTC
>TRBJ2-4|-|TRBV4-3|-|13
CASSRLGTPEQYF
TGCGCCAGCAGCCGACTCGGGACTCCCGAACAGTACTTC
>TRBJ2-5|-|TRBV18|-|12
CASSPGIETQYF
TGTGCCAGCTCACCGGGGATAGAGACCCAGTACTTC
>TRBJ2-1|TRBD1|TRBV9|-|15
CASSETGGSYNEQFF
TGTGCCAGCAGCGAGACAGGGGGCTCCTACAATGAGCAGTTCTTC
>TRBJ2-1|TRBD2|TRBV9|-|20
CASSISTTSGRRTTYNEQFF
TGTGCCAGCAGCATCTCCACGACTAGCGGGAGAAGGACCACCTACAATGAGCAGTTCTTC
>TRBJ1-4|TRBD1|TRBV2|-|14
CASGQGAHREKLFF
TGTGCCAGCGGACAGGGGGCGCATCGGGAAAAACTGTTTTTT
>TRBJ1-1|TRBD1|TRBV5-1|-|17
CASSLIGTGILNTEAFF
TGCGCCAGCAGCTTAATCGGGACAGGGATTTTGAACACTGAAGCTTTCTTT
>TRBJ2-7|-|TRBV7-8|-|11
CASSLTYEQYF
TGTGCCAGCAGCTTAACCTACGAGCAGTACTTC
>TRBJ1-5|TRBD1|TRBV5-1|-|14
CASSLGQGDQPQHF
TGCGCCAGCAGCTTGGGACAGGGGGATCAGCCCCAGCATTTT
>TRBJ1-4|TRBD1|TRBV5-6|-|16
CASSLAGTGLNEKLFF
TGTGCCAGCAGCTTGGCCGGGACAGGGCTTAATGAAAAACTGTTTTTT
>TRBJ2-2|TRBD2|TRBV7-3|-|19
CASSRTGTSGRANTGELFF
TGTGCCAGCAGCCGCACCGGGACTAGCGGGAGGGCCAACACCGGGGAGCTGTTTTTT
>TRBJ2-1|-|TRBV5-4|-|13
CASRKDSDNEQFF
TGTGCCAGCAGAAAGGACAGCGACAATGAGCAGTTCTTC
>TRBJ1-5|TRBD1|TRBV7-2|-|14
CASSLNRGGQPQHF
TGTGCCAGCAGCTTGAACAGGGGGGGACAGCCCCAGCATTTT
>TRBJ2-1|TRBD2|TRBV4-1|once|17
CASSQDRTSAPNNEQFF
TGCGCCAGCAGCCAAGATCGGACTAGCGCCCCCAACAATGAGCAGTTCTTC
>TRBJ2-4|TRBD2|TRBV2|-|17
CASRDAGTSGMGHIQYF
TGTGCCAGCAGGGATGCCGGGACTAGCGGTATGGGGCACATTCAGTACTTC
>TRBJ2-1|TRBD2|TRBV5-4|-|16
CASSLVTSGVYNEQFF
TGTGCCAGCAGCTTGGTTACTAGCGGGGTCTACAATGAGCAGTTCTTC
>TRBJ2-6|-|TRBV9|-|17
CASSVPGGGSGANVLTF
TGTGCCAGCAGCGTACCAGGGGGAGGCTCTGGGGCCAACGTCCTGACTTTC
>TRBJ2-7|-|TRBV20-1|-|10
CSAGPSEQYF
TGCAGTGCTGGTCCGAGCGAGCAGTACTTC
>TRBJ2-1|-|TRBV5-1|-|14
CASSSYTGYNEQFF
TGCGCCAGCAGCTCCTATACAGGGTACAATGAGCAGTTCTTC
>TRBJ1-2|-|TRBV6-5|-|12
CASSSQGYGYTF
TGTGCCAGCAGTTCACAGGGCTATGGCTACACCTTC
>TRBJ2-7|TRBD2|TRBV7-8|-|16
CASSLSSGLGSYEQYF
TGTGCCAGCAGCTTAAGTTCTGGACTAGGGTCCTACGAGCAGTACTTC
>TRBJ1-1|TRBD1|TRBV28|-|15
CAANRRGRRGTEAFF
TGCGCCGCAAACCGAAGGGGGCGCAGAGGCACTGAAGCTTTCTTT